A single sample is the source of the 24 T cell receptor beta chains below, sequenced in a study of blood T cell repertoires in COVID-19. The table came from immunoSEQ multiplex PCR; TCRdb's copy has only in-frame clones and leaves some out. The table includes more than 200,000 clones, roughly four fifths detected once. Sequencing input: peripheral blood. These receptors all stem from a man aged 45-65 years with active or convalescent COVID-19.

Points on this clone: Other DNA sequences in this specimen translate into the identical CDR3. The J gene is TRBJ2-3, the V gene TRBV19; 7 bases agree with TRBD1. Germline V gene sequence: CDR1 LNHDA, CDR2 SQIVND (reference sequence). Trimming cost V 1 base and J 6 bases; bases outside gene matches: 7. The CDR3 has 15 amino acids. The CDR3 DNA reads as TGTGCCAGTAGTATAGGCGACAGGGCCACGGATACGCAGTATTTT. Protein product: CASSIGDRATDTQYF.

The chain couples TRBV19 to TRBJ2-6; maybe TRBD1 (5 bases). Trimming cost V 5 bases and J 12 bases, with 20 bases left between them. The CDR3 has 15 amino acids. Germline values: CDR1 LNHDA, CDR2 SQIVND (reference sequence). CDR3 bases: TGTGCCAGTAGTGCCTACAGGAGCTTTCCGTCCGTCCTGACTTTC. Translated, it gives CASSAYRSFPSVLTF.

The V call is TRBV7-3, the J call TRBJ2-5; D unclear. This CDR3 comprises 15 residues. Trimming removed 4 bases from V and 0 bases from J, with 12 bases in between. Germline V gene data show CDR1 as SGHTA and CDR2 as FQGTGA. As DNA, the CDR3 is TGTGCCAGCAGCTCCAACCTGAGCTACCAAGAGACCCAGTACTTC. Translated, it gives CASSSNLSYQETQYF.

This CDR3 reads CASSPGQGANSPLHF. CDR3 DNA: TGTGCCAGCAGTCCCGGACAGGGGGCGAACTCACCCCTCCACTTT. This chain uses TRBV2 with TRBJ1-6, with 11 bases matching TRBD1. Germline CDR1 is SNHLY and CDR2 is FYNNEI. The CDR3 covers 15 residues. J was trimmed by 10 bases and V by 5 bases; bases with no gene match: 7. Using reference TRBV2 and TRBJ1-6 for the parts outside the CDR3, the full variable domain is EPEVTQTPSHQVTQMGQEVILRCVPISNHLYFYWYRQILGQKVEFLVSFYNNEISEKSEIFDDQFSVERPDGSNFTLKIRSTKLEDSAMYFCASSPGQGANSPLHFGNGTRLTVT.

This clone was observed a single time. The V and J genes are TRBV2 and TRBJ1-1, with D unclear. CDR1 SNHLY and CDR2 FYNNEI come from the germline V gene. Between the trimmed V and J ends, which lost 6 bases and 4 bases, there was a span of 15 bases. CDR3 length: 14 amino acids. CDR3 region: CASSPMVQTTEAFF. In DNA form, the CDR3 reads TGTGCCAGCAGCCCTATGGTACAGACCACTGAAGCTTTCTTT. Full variable domain (rest looked up from reference TRBV2 and TRBJ1-1): EPEVTQTPSHQVTQMGQEVILRCVPISNHLYFYWYRQILGQKVEFLVSFYNNEISEKSEIFDDQFSVERPDGSNFTLKIRSTKLEDSAMYFCASSPMVQTTEAFFGQGTRLTVV.

The genes are TRBV6-1 and TRBJ2-5, with 11 bases fitting TRBD1. The CDR3 spans 14 residues. In germline, CDR1 is MNHNS, CDR2 SASEGT. Losses at the gene ends were 3 bases for V and 7 bases for J; bases not matched to a gene: 4. CDR3 protein: CASSDGTGGLTQYF. Written as DNA, the CDR3 is TGTGCCAGCAGTGATGGGACAGGGGGGTTGACCCAGTACTTC.

The chain recombines TRBV7-9 with TRBJ1-3; D remains unclear. The V gene's germline CDR1 is SEHNR and CDR2 FQNEAQ (reference sequence). The V gene lost 5 bases and the J gene lost 2 bases, with 13 bases spanning the gap. The CDR3 spans 15 residues. The CDR3 reads CASSGEGFTGNTIYF. CDR3 nucleotide sequence: TGTGCCAGCAGCGGGGAGGGATTTACTGGAAACACCATATATTTT.

V and J are TRBV6-5 and TRBJ1-6; D unclear. CDR1 and CDR2 from the germline V gene are MNHEY and SVGAGI. The CDR3 totals 13 residues. The V gene lost 6 bases and the J gene lost 9 bases, with 12 bases spanning the gap. CDR3 protein: CASRTGGISPLHF. As DNA, the CDR3 is TGTGCCAGCAGGACGGGAGGAATTTCACCCCTCCACTTT.

The CDR3 DNA reads as TGTGCCAGCAGCTTCCAGGCTTCAACTAATGAAAAACTGTTTTTT. This translates into CASSFQASTNEKLFF. V is TRBV9 and J is TRBJ1-4, with D hard to call. The germline V and J ends were trimmed by 4 bases and 0 bases, with 10 bases remaining between them. The CDR3 extends over 15 amino acids. The germline V gene has CDR1 SGDLS and CDR2 YYNGEE.

The rearrangement links TRBV7-9 to TRBJ1-1; D remains ambiguous. There are 15 residues in the CDR3. Trimming shortened V by 5 bases and J by 1 base, and 14 bases separated the two germline ends. The germline gives CDR1 SEHNR, CDR2 FQNEAQ (reference sequence). This CDR3 reads CASSPPEAANTEAFF. CDR3 in DNA: TGTGCCAGCAGCCCCCCCGAGGCGGCGAACACTGAAGCTTTCTTT.

As for this clone: At one end the junction does not follow the germline gene, possibly because of a read error. The rearrangement links TRBV3-1 (or the pseudogene TRBV3-2) to TRBJ2-1; TRBD1 agrees at 8 bases. The CDR3 sequence is 11 residues long. Germline values: CDR1 LGHDT, CDR2 YNNKEL (reference sequence). Here the CDR3 reads CASSTDRVYLF. Written as DNA, the CDR3 is TGTGCCAGCAGCACGGACAGGGTCTACCTCTTC.

This clone showed up just once. J is TRBJ1-3 and V is TRBV4-3; D is unclear. There are 15 residues in the CDR3. The ends were cut back, 1 base at V and 4 bases at J, with 11 bases in the middle. Germline CDR1 LGHNA, CDR2 YSLEER. The CDR3 sequence is CASSQGRVEGNTIYF. In DNA form, the CDR3 reads TGCGCCAGCAGCCAAGGGAGGGTGGAAGGAAACACCATATATTTT.

The chain is built from TRBV19 and TRBJ2-7; TRBD2 matches at 8 bases. Germline V gives CDR1 LNHDA, CDR2 SQIVND (reference sequence). Unmatched junction bases numbered 7, after V lost 8 bases and J lost 4 bases. The CDR3 runs 13 residues. The CDR3 reads CASGKTSVYEQYF. DNA of the CDR3: TGTGCCAGTGGAAAGACTAGCGTTTACGAGCAGTACTTC.

In its sample, this clone was seen a few times. An end of the junction differs from the germline gene, which may be a read error. The J gene is TRBJ1-1, the V gene TRBV6-5; a weak D match, TRBD1 (6 bases). Germline V gene sequence: CDR1 MNHEY, CDR2 SVGAGI. This CDR3 is 12 amino acids long. The chain's CDR3 is CASTQGSLLYLF. In nucleotides, the CDR3 is TGTGCCAGCACTCAGGGGTCCCTCCTCTATTTATTT.

The V call is TRBV4-3, the J call TRBJ1-2; D uncertain. V lost 4 bases, J lost 2 bases, and 14 bases lay in between. This CDR3 has 15 amino acids. Germline loops: CDR1 LGHNA, CDR2 YSLEER. DNA for the CDR3: TGCGCCAGCAGCCCAACACGGAGAGTCAACTATGGCTACACCTTC. Its protein product is CASSPTRRVNYGYTF.

J is TRBJ2-1 and V is TRBV3-1 (or the pseudogene TRBV3-2); D is possibly TRBD1 (5 bases). This CDR3 is built from 14 residues. Germline CDR1 reads LGHDT; CDR2 reads YNNKEL (reference sequence). Between the trimmed V and J ends, which lost 1 base and 6 bases, there was a span of 10 bases. CDR3 sequence (DNA): TGTGCCAGCAGCCAAGTCCTAGGGGCCAATGAGCAGTTCTTC. Translating gives CASSQVLGANEQFF.

The chain links TRBV6-6 to TRBJ2-1; 9 nucleotides line up with TRBD1. J lost 1 base, V lost 6 bases, and 7 bases had no gene match. CDR1 MNHNY and CDR2 SVGAGI come from the germline V gene (reference sequence). CDR3 length: 16 amino acids. The CDR3 sequence: CASRPRGTGSYNEQFF. CDR3 sequence (DNA): TGTGCCAGCAGGCCACGGGGGACAGGGTCCTACAATGAGCAGTTCTTC.

V usage is TRBV9 and J usage is TRBJ2-1; 11 bases align to TRBD1. Germline lookup yields CDR1 SGDLS and CDR2 YYNGEE. The CDR3 loop spans 17 amino acids. Losses at the gene ends were 0 bases for V and 3 bases for J; bases not matched to a gene: 5. CDR3: CASSVALGTGGYNEQFF. In DNA form, the CDR3 reads TGTGCCAGCAGCGTAGCTTTGGGGACAGGGGGCTACAATGAGCAGTTCTTC. Together with reference TRBV9 and TRBJ2-1, the CDR3 gives the full variable domain: DSGVTQTPKHLITATGQRVTLRCSPRSGDLSVYWYQQSLDQGLQFLIQYYNGEERAKGNILERFSAQQFPDLHSELNLSSLELGDSALYFCASSVALGTGGYNEQFFGPGTRLTVL.

This chain links TRBV6-5 with TRBJ2-2, with 10 positions matching TRBD2. The germline V gene has CDR1 MNHEY and CDR2 SVGAGI. After removal of 5 bases from V and 7 bases from J, the junction contained 7 bases not matched to a gene. CDR3 length equals 15 residues. DNA for the CDR3: TGTGCCAGCAGTCTGCAGCGGGGGGGAGGCGGGGAGCTGTTTTTT. Its protein is CASSLQRGGGGELFF.

The V gene is TRBV2, the J gene TRBJ1-6, with 10 positions matching TRBD1. Germline-derived CDR1 and CDR2 are SNHLY and FYNNEI. This CDR3 is 15 amino acids long. V gave up 4 bases and J gave up 7 bases; unmatched junction bases: 4. As DNA, the CDR3 is TGTGCCAGCAGTGTCCGGGACAGGGGAAATTCACCCCTCCACTTT. It specifies CASSVRDRGNSPLHF.

J is TRBJ1-2 and V is TRBV19; weak D call: TRBD1 (6 bases). CDR3 length equals 14 residues. CDR1 is LNHDA and CDR2 is SQIVND in the germline V gene (reference sequence). The germline V and J ends were trimmed by 8 bases and 4 bases, with 17 bases remaining between them. The CDR3 nucleotides are TGTGCCAGTCAGACTCAGACAGGACTCTATGGCTACACCTTC. Translating gives CASQTQTGLYGYTF.

The CDR3 loop is CASSINPASGKNEQFF. The CDR3 region has the DNA TGTGCCAGTAGTATAAACCCGGCTAGCGGGAAGAATGAGCAGTTCTTC. This rearrangement joins TRBV19 to TRBJ2-1; 9 positions match TRBD2. CDR3 length: 16 amino acids. CDR1 LNHDA and CDR2 SQIVND come from the germline V gene (reference sequence). The V gene end was trimmed by 2 bases and the J gene end by 7 bases; junction bases not matched to a gene: 9.

The genes are TRBV5-1 and TRBJ2-3; 11 bases are shared with TRBD2. Per the germline V gene, CDR1 is SGHRS and CDR2 is YFSETQ. CDR3 length equals 16 residues. Trimming at V came to 0 bases and at J to 1 base, leaving 1 base not matched to a gene. CDR3 protein: CASSLATSGGTDTQYF. The CDR3 DNA reads as TGCGCCAGCAGCTTGGCGACTAGCGGGGGCACAGATACGCAGTATTTT. Full variable domain (rest looked up from reference TRBV5-1 and TRBJ2-3): KAGVTQTPRYLIKTRGQQVTLSCSPISGHRSVSWYQQTPGQGLQFLFEYFSETQRNKGNFPGRFSGRQFSNSRSEMNVSTLELGDSALYLCASSLATSGGTDTQYFGPGTRLTVL.

V is TRBV10-3 and J is TRBJ1-2; a weak D match, TRBD1 (6 bases). This CDR3 has 13 residues. The germline V gene has CDR1 ENHRY and CDR2 SYGVKD. The V and J ends lost 2 bases and 6 bases respectively, with 10 bases between them. CDR3 loop: CAISERPGDGYTF. CDR3 sequence (DNA): TGTGCCATCAGTGAGCGTCCAGGGGATGGCTACACCTTC.